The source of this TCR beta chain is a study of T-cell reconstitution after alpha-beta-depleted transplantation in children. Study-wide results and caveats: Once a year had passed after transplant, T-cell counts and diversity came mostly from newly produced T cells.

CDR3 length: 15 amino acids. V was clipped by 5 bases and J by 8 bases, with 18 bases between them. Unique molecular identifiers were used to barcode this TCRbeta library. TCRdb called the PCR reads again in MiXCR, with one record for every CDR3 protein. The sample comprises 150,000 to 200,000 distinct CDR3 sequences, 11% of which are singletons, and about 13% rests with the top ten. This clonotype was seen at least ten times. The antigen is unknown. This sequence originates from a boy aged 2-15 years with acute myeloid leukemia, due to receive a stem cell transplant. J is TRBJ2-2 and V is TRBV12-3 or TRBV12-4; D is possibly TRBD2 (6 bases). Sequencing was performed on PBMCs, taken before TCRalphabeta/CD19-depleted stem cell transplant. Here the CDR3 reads CASSGLSVRGGELFF. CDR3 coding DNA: TGTGCCAGCAGTGGACTATCTGTACGTGGGGGGGAGCTGTTTTTT.